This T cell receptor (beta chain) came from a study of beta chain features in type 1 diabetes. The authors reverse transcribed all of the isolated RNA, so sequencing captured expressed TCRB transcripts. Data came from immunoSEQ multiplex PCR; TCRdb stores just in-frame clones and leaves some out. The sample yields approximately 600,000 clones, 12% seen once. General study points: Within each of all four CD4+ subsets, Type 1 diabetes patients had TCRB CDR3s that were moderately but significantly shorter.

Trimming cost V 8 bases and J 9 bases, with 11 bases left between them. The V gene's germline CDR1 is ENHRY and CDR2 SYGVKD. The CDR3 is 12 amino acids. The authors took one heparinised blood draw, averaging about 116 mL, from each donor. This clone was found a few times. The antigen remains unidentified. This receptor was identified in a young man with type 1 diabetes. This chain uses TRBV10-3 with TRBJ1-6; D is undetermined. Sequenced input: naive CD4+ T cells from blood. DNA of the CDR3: TGTGCCATCGCGCAGGAGGGTTCACCCCTCCACTTT. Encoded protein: CAIAQEGSPLHF.